The 30 T cell receptor beta chains below all came from one sample that was sequenced in a study of T cells expressing NK-cell markers. Following a re-call of the 5' RACE reads, TCRdb has one entry per CDR3 protein and lacks DNA. The sample spans roughly 450,000 distinct CDR3 sequences; the ten largest clones claim more than 1.4%. Sequenced sample: blood T cells: a sorted CD56 or NKG2C T cell subset, CD4+ or CD8+ T cells, or bulk PBMC T cells (not recorded which). Receptors were obtained from a woman between 45 and 65 years old in good health.

V usage is TRBV4-1 and J usage is TRBJ2-2; TCRdb's D call, TRBD1, is unchecked because there is no DNA. The CDR3 is 13 residues long. Per the germline V gene, CDR1 is MGHRA and CDR2 is YSYEKL. CDR3: CASSQGDSLELFF.

This chain connects TRBV5-1 to TRBJ2-1; TCRdb's D call of TRBD2 is untestable without DNA. CDR1 is SGHRS, CDR2 YFSETQ, per germline. The CDR3 extends over 15 amino acids. CDR3 sequence reads: CASSLTGGVYNEQFF.

J is TRBJ1-1 and V is TRBV29-1; TCRdb's D call of TRBD1 is untestable without DNA. CDR1 is SQVTM and CDR2 is ANQGSEA in the germline V gene. The CDR3 is made up of 14 amino acids. The CDR3 protein is CSAGQGALNTEAFF.

The chain combines TRBV13 with TRBJ1-1. Germline values: CDR1 PRHDT, CDR2 FYEKMQ (reference sequence). This CDR3 comprises 16 residues. This chain's CDR3 is CASSLHGTATNTEAFF.

The V and J genes are TRBV24-1 and TRBJ2-1; TCRdb selects TRBD2, and the lack of DNA leaves this call unchecked. The CDR3 has 18 residues. The germline gives CDR1 KGHDR, CDR2 SFDVKD. The CDR3 spells CATSGAGGISSSYNEQFF.

The gene calls are TRBV19 and TRBJ2-1; the D call of TRBD1 rests on TCRdb alone, since no DNA is present to check it. CDR1 is LNHDA, CDR2 SQIVND, per germline (reference sequence). The CDR3 extends over 14 amino acids. CDR3 amino acids: CASSISRANNEQFF.

The V call is TRBV5-1, the J call TRBJ2-1; as DNA is missing, the TRBD2 call by TCRdb cannot be tested. The CDR3 totals 17 residues. Germline values: CDR1 SGHRS, CDR2 YFSETQ. The CDR3 sequence is CASSLGTWLAGDNEQFF.

The chain has TRBV15 and TRBJ2-1; without DNA, the TCRdb call of TRBD1 cannot be checked. CDR1 and CDR2 from the germline V gene are LNHNV and YYDKDF (reference sequence). CDR3 length: 15 amino acids. CDR3 protein: CATSRGGAGYNEQFF.

This chain connects TRBV20-1 to TRBJ2-3. CDR3 size: 15 residues. CDR1 DFQATT and CDR2 SNEGSKA come from the germline V gene (reference sequence). The CDR3 loop is CSANDQIRSTDTQYF.

The rearrangement uses TRBV6-1 and TRBJ2-3; the TCRdb call, TRBD2, lacks DNA for checking. The CDR3 length is 15 residues. Looked up from germline, CDR1 is MNHNS and CDR2 is SASEGT. The CDR3 protein is CASSVLAASTDTQYF.

The J gene is TRBJ2-1, the V gene TRBV12-5; lacking DNA, the TRBD2 call made by TCRdb goes unchecked. Germline CDR1 reads LGHNT; CDR2 reads FRNRAP. The CDR3 spans 17 residues. This chain's CDR3 is CASGDRVRLAARNEQFF. Full variable domain (rest looked up from reference TRBV12-5 and TRBJ2-1): DARVTQTPRHKVTEMGQEVTMRCQPILGHNTVFWYRQTMMQGLELLAYFRNRAPLDDSGMPKDRFSAEMPDATLATLKIQPSEPRDSAVYFCASGDRVRLAARNEQFFGPGTRLTVL.

The chain employs TRBV20-1 and TRBJ2-1; no DNA is available, so the TRBD2 call from TCRdb remains unchecked. The CDR3 totals 13 residues. CDR1 and CDR2 (germline): DFQATT, SNEGSKA (reference sequence). CDR3 protein: CSAISGRVNEQFF.

The chain recombines TRBV19 with TRBJ2-1; TCRdb indicates TRBD2, and absent DNA this call remains unverified. The CDR3 length is 15 residues. The germline V gene has CDR1 LNHDA and CDR2 SQIVND (reference sequence). The CDR3 reads CASSLTSKASHEQFF.

The chain joins TRBV7-2 to TRBJ2-2; TCRdb reports TRBD2, a call that lacks DNA to check it against. The CDR3 spans 16 residues. The germline gives CDR1 SGHTA, CDR2 FQGNSA. CDR3 sequence reads: CASSLWLAGGPGELFF.

J is TRBJ2-3 and V is TRBV6-5; lacking DNA, the TRBD2 call made by TCRdb goes unchecked. In germline, CDR1 is MNHEY, CDR2 SVGAGI. CDR3 length: 17 amino acids. The CDR3 protein is CASSSPNLAGGTDTQYF.

The rearrangement uses TRBV11-2 and TRBJ2-2; TCRdb gives TRBD1 as the D gene, but with no DNA this cannot be confirmed. Germline CDR1 is SGHAT and CDR2 is FQNNGV. The CDR3 loop spans 15 amino acids. CDR3 sequence: CASSLPGHLTGELFF.

The V and J genes are TRBV5-1 and TRBJ2-7; the TCRdb call, TRBD1, lacks DNA for checking. The V gene's germline CDR1 is SGHRS and CDR2 YFSETQ. The CDR3 contains 14 residues. CDR3 loop: CASTGTGHGSEQYF.

The rearrangement joins TRBV11-1 to TRBJ1-1; absent DNA, TCRdb's TRBD1 call cannot be checked. The CDR3 extends over 17 amino acids. In germline, CDR1 is SGHAT, CDR2 FQDESV (reference sequence). CDR3 protein: CASSLARNSPFATEAFF.

This sequence joins TRBV12-3 or TRBV12-4 and TRBJ2-4; no DNA is available, so the TRBD1 call from TCRdb remains unchecked. This CDR3 has 12 residues. The CDR3 loop reads CASRYTGGIQYF.

J is TRBJ2-1 and V is TRBV6-1; TCRdb calls TRBD2, which cannot be checked without DNA. Looked up from germline, CDR1 is MNHNS and CDR2 is SASEGT. The CDR3 sequence is 15 residues long. CDR3: CASSGLTSPANEQFF.

The chain carries TRBV28 and TRBJ2-3; there is no DNA to check the TCRdb D call of TRBD2. CDR1 and CDR2 (germline): MDHEN, SYDVKM. The CDR3 is 16 residues long. CDR3 loop: CASTLTSGRGTDTQYF.

The J gene is TRBJ2-1, the V gene TRBV9; the TCRdb D gene call, TRBD2, has no DNA to confirm it. Per the germline V gene, CDR1 is SGDLS and CDR2 is YYNGEE. This CDR3 has 15 amino acids. The CDR3 loop is CASSPSLGRGNEQFF.

J is TRBJ1-2 and V is TRBV29-1; TCRdb selects TRBD1, and the lack of DNA leaves this call unchecked. The CDR3 has 13 amino acids. CDR1 is SQVTM, CDR2 ANQGSEA, per germline. CDR3 loop: CSAEQGDSYGYTF.

This chain links TRBV2 with TRBJ2-1; TCRdb names TRBD1, which stays unverified in the absence of DNA. Germline V CDR1 and CDR2: SNHLY, FYNNEI. The CDR3 contains 14 residues. CDR3 sequence: CASNQDRGLNEQFF. The entire variable domain, with the rest obtained from reference TRBV2 and TRBJ2-1, is as follows: EPEVTQTPSHQVTQMGQEVILRCVPISNHLYFYWYRQILGQKVEFLVSFYNNEISEKSEIFDDQFSVERPDGSNFTLKIRSTKLEDSAMYFCASNQDRGLNEQFFGPGTRLTVL.

V and J are TRBV4-1 and TRBJ2-3; TCRdb's D call, TRBD2, is unchecked because there is no DNA. This CDR3 contains 15 residues. The germline CDR1 and CDR2 sequences are MGHRA and YSYEKL. Here the CDR3 reads CASKSGTRGTDTQYF.

The chain couples TRBV15 to TRBJ1-2. The CDR3 sequence is 14 residues long. Germline CDR1 is LNHNV and CDR2 is YYDKDF (reference sequence). Here the CDR3 reads CATSRDTKTYGYTF.

The J gene is TRBJ2-4, the V gene TRBV6-5; the TCRdb call, TRBD2, lacks DNA for checking. The CDR3 totals 16 residues. CDR1 and CDR2 (germline): MNHEY, SVGAGI. This CDR3 reads CASSKTSGRAGNIQYF.

The genes are TRBV27 and TRBJ2-1. The germline V gene has CDR1 MNHEY and CDR2 SMNVEV (reference sequence). This CDR3 spans 11 amino acids. The CDR3 reads CASRGSNEQFF.

The V call is TRBV6-2 or TRBV6-3, the J call TRBJ2-1; TCRdb returns TRBD2, unconfirmable since there is no DNA. The V gene's germline CDR1 is MNHEY and CDR2 SVGEGT. This CDR3 has 19 amino acids. This CDR3 is CASKNQAGAPGSSYNEQFF.

V is TRBV6-5 and J is TRBJ2-3; TCRdb returns TRBD2, unconfirmable since there is no DNA. CDR3 length: 16 amino acids. Germline loops: CDR1 MNHEY, CDR2 SVGAGI. This CDR3 is CASSTTGLAISDTQYF.